This T cell receptor (beta chain) was recovered during a study of T cell responses to AZD1222 COVID-19 vaccine. Study in general: Second-dose recipients at about 4 or about 12 weeks were treated as one pooled group.

Profiling relied on immunoSEQ multiplex PCR, and the TCRdb table lists in-frame clones only, not all of them. The table lists about 130,000 clones, about 91% of them singletons. CDR1 SGHTA and CDR2 FQGNSA come from the germline V gene. The CDR3 sequence is 13 residues long. Deletions cut 5 bases from V and 4 bases from J, with 11 bases between. This clone was observed a single time. This chain links TRBV7-2 with TRBJ1-2, with D perhaps TRBD1 (5 bases). The sample here was peripheral blood, taken on day 0 of AZD1222 vaccination. The sequence derives from an adult in good health. The CDR3 DNA sequence: TGTGCCAGCAGCGTAAGGAGGGGCTATGGCTACACCTTC. Encoded protein: CASSVRRGYGYTF.